This record looks at one T cell receptor (beta chain) sequence and its context. Its antigen is not identified. Extracted RNA was reverse transcribed into cDNA, the sequencing template. Some clones are missing from TCRdb's copy, which holds only in-frame ones; the method was immunoSEQ multiplex PCR. The profile shows 200,000 or so clones, over 40% of them singletons. The sample's treatment: oral pan-JAK inhibitor, 5-10 mg twice daily. CDR1 and CDR2 (germline): LGHNA, YSLEER. CDR3 size: 15 residues. V was cut by 3 bases and J by 6 bases, with 16 bases left in between. This sample is part of a study of CD8+ T cells in alopecia areata. Study overall: At a dose of 5 to 10 mg twice daily, oral tofacitinib was given to treated patients.

General study points: Clonality was higher in lesional than normal scalp, especially in alopecia totalis/universalis. Possibly because of HLA-related factors, TCR sharing was less clear across patients than in mice. Scalp samples also yield sequences of resident alphabeta T cells from normal skin.

The genes are TRBV4-3 and TRBJ2-3; D assignment may be TRBD1 or TRBD2 (5 bases each). The TCR comes from a human donor with alopecia areata. The sample in question was CD4+ T cells sorted from blood, obtained at approximately week 36, from a patient treated with tofacitinib. The CDR3 DNA follows: TGCGCCAGCAGCCAGTGGGGGTCTTTATCGGATACGCAGTATTTT. The encoded protein is CASSQWGSLSDTQYF.